This T cell receptor beta chain was sequenced during a study of cytomegalovirus exposure and HLA in healthy donors. The study ran its PCR with 60 Vbeta and 13 Jbeta primers. The table came from immunoSEQ multiplex PCR; TCRdb's copy has only in-frame clones and leaves some out. This repertoire comprises 110,000 to 150,000 clones; its ten largest clones make up 0.75% to 1%. The CDR3 length is 15 residues. Germline loops: CDR1 MDHEN, CDR2 SYDVKM. V was cut by 6 bases and J by 5 bases, with 19 bases left in between. The receptor was derived from a male donor in good health and CMV-seronegative. The sample consisted of PBMCs. The rearrangement joins TRBV28 to TRBJ1-2; D is ambiguous. In DNA, the CDR3 is TGTGCCAGCAGCCGTTTTACGAGGGCCCCTTATGGCTACACCTTC. This sequence encodes CASSRFTRAPYGYTF.